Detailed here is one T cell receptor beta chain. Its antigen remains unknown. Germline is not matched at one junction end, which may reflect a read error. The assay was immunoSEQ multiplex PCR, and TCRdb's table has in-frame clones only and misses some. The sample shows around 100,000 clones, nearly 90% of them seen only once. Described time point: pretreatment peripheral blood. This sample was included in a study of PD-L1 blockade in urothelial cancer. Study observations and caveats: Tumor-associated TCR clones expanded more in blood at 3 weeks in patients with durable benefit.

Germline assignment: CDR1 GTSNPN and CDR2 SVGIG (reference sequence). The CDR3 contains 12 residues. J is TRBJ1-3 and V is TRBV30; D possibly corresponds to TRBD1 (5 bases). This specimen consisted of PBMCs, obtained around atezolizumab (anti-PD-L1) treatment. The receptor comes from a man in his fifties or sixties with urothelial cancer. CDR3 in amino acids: CAWTSFGGSGGF. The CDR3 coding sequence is TGTGCCTGGACCTCCTTCGGCGGCTCCGGGGGTTTT.